One and the same sample provided the 10 T cell receptor beta chains below, sequenced in a study of response to subunit inactivated influenza vaccine. TCRdb re-called the RT-PCR reads with MiXCR, one entry per CDR3 protein. The table has about 700,000 distinct CDR3 sequences, 11% to 15% seen once. Specimen: PBMCs from blood, collected around 15 days before vaccination. The receptors were sampled from a middle-aged man who received an inactivated influenza vaccine.

The V call is TRBV25-1, the J call TRBJ2-3; TRBD1 or TRBD2 may be the D gene (7 bases each). The CDR3 extends over 16 amino acids. The V and J ends lost 7 bases and 4 bases respectively, with 21 bases between them. The germline CDR1 and CDR2 sequences are MGHDK and SYGVNS. The CDR3 is CASNPPGGGRADTQYF. CDR3 sequence (DNA): TGTGCCAGCAACCCCCCAGGGGGGGGCCGGGCAGATACGCAGTATTTT.

The J gene is TRBJ2-7, the V gene TRBV5-1; 8 nucleotides agree with TRBD2. From germline, CDR1 is SGHRS and CDR2 YFSETQ. V dropped 4 bases and J dropped 0; count of bases not matched to a gene: 6. CDR3 length: 15 amino acids. The CDR3 reads CASSKTSGGSYEQYF. In nucleotides, the CDR3 is TGCGCCAGCAGCAAAACTAGCGGTGGCTCCTACGAGCAGTACTTC.

V is TRBV10-2 and J is TRBJ2-7; tentatively, D is TRBD1 (5 bases). Trimming removed 6 bases at V and 3 bases at J, with 15 bases between. The CDR3 covers 14 residues. Germline CDR1 reads WSHSY; CDR2 reads SAAADI. The CDR3 loop is CASRKPDSNYEQYF. The CDR3 DNA reads TGCGCCAGCAGAAAACCAGACAGTAACTACGAGCAGTACTTC.

Only a few counts were recorded for this clonotype. The gene calls are TRBV20-1 and TRBJ1-1; 7 nucleotides match TRBD1. The germline CDR1 and CDR2 sequences are DFQATT and SNEGSKA (reference sequence). The V gene end was trimmed by 0 bases and the J gene end by 7 bases; junction bases not matched to a gene: 8. The CDR3 sequence is 14 residues long. The CDR3 loop reads CSARDAGGASEAFF. CDR3 DNA sequence: TGCAGTGCTAGAGACGCAGGGGGGGCAAGTGAAGCTTTCTTT.

This clonotype has at least ten counts. CDR3 sequence (DNA): TGCAGTGCTTCGGACAGGGGCTCCTATAATTCACCCCTCCACTTT. The encoded protein is CSASDRGSYNSPLHF. The V call is TRBV20-1, the J call TRBJ1-6; TRBD1 aligns across 9 bases. V dropped 5 bases and J dropped 0; count of bases not matched to a gene: 2. CDR1 is DFQATT and CDR2 is SNEGSKA in the germline V gene (reference sequence). This CDR3 is built from 15 residues.

The table lists this clonotype with a few counts. This chain uses TRBV3-1 with TRBJ2-3; a possible D gene is TRBD2 (5 bases). The CDR3 has 13 amino acids. V dropped 4 bases and J dropped 3 bases, with 8 bases sitting between them. CDR1 is LGHDT and CDR2 is YNNKEL in the germline V gene (reference sequence). CDR3 nucleotide sequence: TGTGCCAGCAGCCGTATAGCGACAGATACGCAGTATTTT. Its translation: CASSRIATDTQYF.

This clonotype was observed a handful of times. The gene calls are TRBV7-2 and TRBJ1-3; D possibly corresponds to TRBD1 (5 bases). V was pared by 1 base and J by 9 bases, with 16 bases between. The CDR3 extends over 15 amino acids. The germline CDR1 and CDR2 sequences are SGHTA and FQGNSA. CDR3 nucleotides: TGTGCCAGCAGCTTAGTGGCTGGGGGGACGGGCACCATATATTTT. As protein: CASSLVAGGTGTIYF.

Only a few counts were recorded for this clonotype. The CDR3 nucleotides are TGTGCCAGCAGTTTATATGCGGGAAGGTTTCAAGAGACCCAGTACTTC. Protein sequence: CASSLYAGRFQETQYF. The chain uses TRBV12-3 or TRBV12-4 and TRBJ2-5; tentatively, D is TRBD2 (6 bases). V was clipped by 2 bases and J by 2 bases, with 15 bases between them. The length of the CDR3 is 16 residues.

This clonotype has more than one count but fewer than ten. The chain links TRBV15 to TRBJ2-5; no reliable D call. The CDR3 contains 14 residues. V gave up 0 bases and J gave up 4 bases, with 9 bases separating them. From germline, CDR1 is LNHNV and CDR2 YYDKDF (reference sequence). CDR3 DNA sequence: TGTGCCACCAGCAGAGATATGGGTGGAGAGACCCAGTACTTC. It encodes CATSRDMGGETQYF.

V usage is TRBV6-2 or TRBV6-3 and J usage is TRBJ1-2; perhaps TRBD1 as D (6 bases). The CDR3 is 15 amino acids. V was pared by 5 bases and J by 6 bases, with 19 bases between. In germline, CDR1 is MNHEY, CDR2 SVGEGT. The CDR3 region is CASSKNPTGINGYTF. For the CDR3, the DNA is TGTGCCAGCAGTAAAAACCCGACAGGAATTAATGGCTACACCTTC.